Each of the 28 T cell receptor beta chains below was sequenced from the same sample in a study of blood T cell repertoires in COVID-19. Repertoires were generated with immunoSEQ multiplex PCR, while TCRdb's copy carries only in-frame clones and drops some. Among around 180,000 clones listed, roughly nine tenths were seen once. The sample taken for sequencing was peripheral blood. The receptors originated from a man aged 70-80 years with active or convalescent COVID-19.

The rearrangement uses TRBV9 and TRBJ2-1; weak D call: TRBD2 (7 bases). Trimming left V 4 bases short and J 4 bases short, with 12 bases between. This CDR3 is 14 amino acids long. CDR1 and CDR2 (germline): SGDLS, YYNGEE. In DNA, the CDR3 is TGTGCCAGCAGCAAAAGGGGGGGATACAATGAGCAGTTCTTC. As protein: CASSKRGGYNEQFF.

Here the CDR3 DNA reads TGCGCCAGCAGCCAAGACCCTTACGGGAGCTCCTACGAGCAGTACTTC. Its protein is CASSQDPYGSSYEQYF. V gene TRBV4-1 combines with J gene TRBJ2-7, with D tentatively TRBD2 (6 bases). Trimming cost V 0 bases and J 0 bases, with 12 bases left between them. Germline CDR1 and CDR2: MGHRA and YSYEKL. The CDR3 has 16 residues.

This clone appeared a single time. The chain carries TRBV6-5 and TRBJ2-7, with TRBD2 matching 7 bases. This CDR3 contains 15 residues. Germline CDR1 and CDR2: MNHEY and SVGAGI. The junction had 13 bases not matched to a gene; V was cut back by 8 bases and J by 3 bases. The CDR3 is CASGRGPIALYEQYF. DNA of the CDR3: TGTGCCAGCGGGAGGGGTCCTATAGCTCTCTACGAGCAGTACTTC.

The sample holds one count of this clone. The chain joins TRBV19 to TRBJ1-5, with D maybe TRBD1 (5 bases). V dropped 2 bases and J dropped 9 bases, with 23 bases sitting between them. CDR1 LNHDA and CDR2 SQIVND come from the germline V gene (reference sequence). The CDR3 totals 17 residues. The CDR3 DNA sequence: TGTGCCAGTAGTATACCCCTGGACACAGGTGCCGTAGGGCCCCAGCATTTT. This encodes CASSIPLDTGAVGPQHF.

This chain uses TRBV6-2 or TRBV6-3 with TRBJ1-1, with 11 bases that match TRBD1. The CDR3 extends over 14 amino acids. J lost 6 bases, V lost 4 bases, and 4 bases had no gene match. The germline V gene has CDR1 MNHEY and CDR2 SVGEGT. This CDR3 reads CASSWDRGYPEAFF. The DNA of the CDR3 is TGTGCCAGCAGTTGGGACAGGGGGTACCCTGAAGCTTTCTTT.

The chain combines TRBV9 with TRBJ1-1, with unresolved D. There are 12 residues in the CDR3. Trimming pared 4 bases from V and 3 bases from J, leaving 7 bases between. CDR1 and CDR2 from the germline V gene are SGDLS and YYNGEE. The CDR3 is CASSTRDTEAFF. In DNA, the CDR3 is TGTGCCAGCAGCACCCGGGACACTGAAGCTTTCTTT.

The chain couples TRBV12-3 or TRBV12-4 to TRBJ2-2, with 7 positions matching TRBD2. The CDR3 spans 13 residues. V lost 7 bases, J lost 6 bases, and 5 bases stayed unmatched. CDR3 in DNA: TGTGCCAGCACTGCGACTAGCCCCGGGGAGCTGTTTTTT. As protein: CASTATSPGELFF.

This chain connects TRBV7-2 to TRBJ1-1; 7 bases match TRBD1. Looked up from germline, CDR1 is SGHTA and CDR2 is FQGNSA. V shed 5 bases, J shed 12 bases, and the junction held 12 bases outside the gene matches. The CDR3 is 13 amino acids. CDR3 protein: CASSPQTGWGTFF. As DNA, the CDR3 is TGTGCCAGCAGCCCCCAGACAGGGTGGGGGACTTTCTTT.

This chain joins TRBV5-1 and TRBJ2-3; D is perhaps TRBD1 (5 bases). V shed 4 bases and J shed 6 bases, with 9 bases lying between them. The germline CDR1 and CDR2 sequences are SGHRS and YFSETQ. CDR3 length: 12 residues. CDR3 amino acids: CASSPSGDTQYF. DNA of the CDR3: TGCGCCAGCAGCCCTTCAGGGGATACGCAGTATTTT.

This chain joins TRBV5-5 and TRBJ2-6; perhaps TRBD2 as D (6 bases). The germline V gene encodes CDR1 SGHKS and CDR2 YYEKEE (reference sequence). The CDR3 is 16 amino acids. V lost 4 bases to trimming and J lost 0 bases, with 11 bases between them. CDR3 amino acids: CASSPGRYSGANVLTF. The CDR3 DNA reads as TGTGCCAGCAGCCCTGGGAGGTACTCTGGGGCCAACGTCCTGACTTTC.

J is TRBJ2-7 and V is TRBV28; D not resolved. CDR3 length: 14 amino acids. Per the germline V gene, CDR1 is MDHEN and CDR2 is SYDVKM. Deletions cut 1 base from V and 3 bases from J, with 10 bases between. The CDR3 DNA follows: TGTGCCAGCAGTTTATCGGAAAGGAGCTACGAGCAGTACTTC. It specifies CASSLSERSYEQYF.

The chain employs TRBV12-3 or TRBV12-4 and TRBJ2-2; D remains ambiguous. The V gene lost 3 bases and the J gene lost 6 bases, with 5 bases spanning the gap. This CDR3 spans 12 amino acids. CDR3 loop: CASSFGPGELFF. In DNA, the CDR3 is TGTGCCAGCAGTTTTGGGCCCGGGGAGCTGTTTTTT.

The V call is TRBV5-1, the J call TRBJ2-5, with TRBD2 identical over 11 bases. CDR3 length: 16 residues. Trimming cost V 2 bases and J 1 base; bases outside gene matches: 4. Germline V lookup: CDR1 SGHRS, CDR2 YFSETQ. CDR3 in DNA: TGCGCCAGCAGCTTACCGGGACTAGCGGTCCAAGAGACCCAGTACTTC. This sequence encodes CASSLPGLAVQETQYF.

This clone was detected only a few times. This sample includes further DNA sequences coding for the same CDR3. As DNA, the CDR3 is TGTGCCAGCAGCTCCCCGGGACAGGGGTTTTCCTACGAGCAGTACTTC. Translation: CASSSPGQGFSYEQYF. The chain is built from TRBV7-2 and TRBJ2-7; 10 nucleotides match TRBD1. Germline lookup yields CDR1 SGHTA and CDR2 FQGNSA. The V and J ends lost 4 bases and 1 base, in that order; junction bases with no gene match: 7. CDR3 length: 16 residues.

This chain connects TRBV7-3 to TRBJ1-1, with D possibly matching TRBD1 (6 bases). V lost 5 bases and J lost 1, with 20 bases in between. The CDR3 runs 17 residues. The germline V gene encodes CDR1 SGHTA and CDR2 FQGTGA. The CDR3 DNA follows: TGTGCCAGCAGCCAAGGGGGTCGGGGTTTTTCGAACACTGAAGCTTTCTTT. Residues: CASSQGGRGFSNTEAFF.

V gene TRBV3-1 (or the pseudogene TRBV3-2) combines with J gene TRBJ2-1, with D tentatively TRBD2 (6 bases). The CDR3 consists of 16 residues. Germline V lookup: CDR1 LGHDT, CDR2 YNNKEL (reference sequence). Trimming shortened V by 1 base and J by 8 bases, and 18 bases separated the two germline ends. CDR3 in DNA: TGTGCCAGCAGCCAAGGGGTAGCCGGGAGCGGCGATGAGCAGTTCTTC. This encodes CASSQGVAGSGDEQFF.

The rearrangement uses TRBV7-8 and TRBJ1-2, with D perhaps matching TRBD1 (5 bases). The V gene lost 1 base and the J gene lost 2 bases, with 8 bases spanning the gap. CDR1 is SGHVS, CDR2 FQNEAQ, per germline. The CDR3 extends over 14 amino acids. The CDR3 sequence is CASSLVQANYGYTF. The CDR3 bases are TGTGCCAGCAGCTTAGTACAGGCGAACTATGGCTACACCTTC.

The rearrangement joins TRBV15 to TRBJ1-1, with D possibly being TRBD1 (5 bases). CDR3 length: 15 residues. CDR1 LNHNV and CDR2 YYDKDF come from the germline V gene (reference sequence). The V end was cut by 7 bases, the J end by 0 bases, with 15 bases between. The CDR3 DNA reads TGTGCCACCACGCTTGGGGGGAGCATGAACACTGAAGCTTTCTTT. It specifies CATTLGGSMNTEAFF.

J is TRBJ1-1 and V is TRBV11-3; 7 bases are a match to TRBD1. The CDR3 is made up of 15 amino acids. With 4 bases clipped from V and 0 bases from J, the junction kept 5 bases outside the gene matches. Germline values: CDR1 SGHNT, CDR2 YENEEA. The CDR3 reads CASSSGTALNTEAFF. CDR3 DNA sequence: TGTGCCAGCAGCTCAGGGACAGCTTTGAACACTGAAGCTTTCTTT.

The chain is built from TRBV7-8 and TRBJ2-7, with 8 bases aligning to TRBD1. The J segment lost 2 bases and the V segment lost 6 bases, leaving 9 bases of the junction unmatched. CDR1 is SGHVS, CDR2 FQNEAQ, per germline. This CDR3 has 15 residues. The chain's CDR3 is CASRPGQAKTYEQYF. The CDR3 region has the DNA TGTGCCAGCAGGCCGGGACAGGCCAAAACCTACGAGCAGTACTTC.

This clone appeared a single time. The J gene is TRBJ1-1, the V gene TRBV19, with D possibly matching TRBD1 (6 bases). The V end lost 5 bases, the J end lost 1 base, and 17 bases lay between the germline ends. Looked up from germline, CDR1 is LNHDA and CDR2 is SQIVND (reference sequence). This CDR3 contains 16 residues. The CDR3 reads CASSLWTGQKNTEAFF. The CDR3 DNA sequence: TGTGCCAGTAGTCTATGGACTGGACAGAAGAACACTGAAGCTTTCTTT.

The CDR3 DNA follows: TGTGCCAGCAGCCCGAGACAGCGGAACACTGAAGCTTTCTTT. Its translation is CASSPRQRNTEAFF. The rearrangement uses TRBV6-5 and TRBJ1-1; D is perhaps TRBD1 (5 bases). The CDR3 totals 14 residues. V lost 6 bases and J 1 base, leaving 12 bases between the germline ends. Germline V gene sequence: CDR1 MNHEY, CDR2 SVGAGI.

The chain carries TRBV19 and TRBJ1-4; 9 bases are a match to TRBD1. Germline-derived CDR1 and CDR2 are LNHDA and SQIVND (reference sequence). V lost 8 bases and J lost 8; bases outside the gene matches: 9. The CDR3 is 14 amino acids. The CDR3 region has the DNA TGTGCCAGTCGTCCGGGACAGGGATGGGAAAAACTGTTTTTT. As protein: CASRPGQGWEKLFF.

CDR3 sequence (DNA): TGCGCCAGCAGCATTGGGACTGAGGTGACCCAGTACTTC. This translates into CASSIGTEVTQYF. V gene TRBV5-1 combines with J gene TRBJ2-5, with a tentative D call TRBD2 (6 bases). Looked up from germline, CDR1 is SGHRS and CDR2 is YFSETQ. This CDR3 contains 13 residues. V shed 4 bases and J shed 7 bases, with 14 bases lying between them.

This chain links TRBV7-2 with TRBJ1-3; D is ambiguous. The CDR3 length is 17 residues. V was shortened by 1 base and J by 0 bases, with 13 bases between the two germline ends. From germline, CDR1 is SGHTA and CDR2 FQGNSA. For the CDR3, the DNA is TGTGCCAGCAGCTTAGGTGGTGGCCCCCACTCTGGAAACACCATATATTTT. It encodes CASSLGGGPHSGNTIYF. The whole variable domain, remainder taken from reference TRBV7-2 and TRBJ1-3, is GAGVSQSPSNKVTEKGKDVELRCDPISGHTALYWYRQSLGQGLEFLIYFQGNSAPDKSGLPSDRFSAERTGGSVSTLTIQRTQQEDSAVYLCASSLGGGPHSGNTIYFGEGSWLTVV.

The sample holds one count of this clone. CDR3 residues: CASSFPGYTF. CDR3 nucleotides: TGTGCCAGCAGTTTTCCGGGCTACACCTTC. The chain links TRBV6-2 or TRBV6-3 to TRBJ1-2; D call uncertain. From germline, CDR1 is MNHEY and CDR2 SVGEGT. Trimming left V 4 bases short and J 8 bases short, with 5 bases between. The CDR3 is 10 amino acids.

The rearrangement joins TRBV11-2 to TRBJ1-1; the match to TRBD1 covers 11 bases. Trimming took 8 bases from V and 4 from J; bases not matched to a gene: 6. The CDR3 length is 14 residues. Germline CDR1 is SGHAT and CDR2 is FQNNGV. The CDR3: CASRDRGVGTEAFF. CDR3 DNA sequence: TGTGCCAGCCGGGACAGGGGGGTTGGCACTGAAGCTTTCTTT.

The chain employs TRBV7-8 and TRBJ1-4; D gene ambiguous. The V gene lost 1 base and the J gene lost 6 bases, with 15 bases spanning the gap. The V gene's germline CDR1 is SGHVS and CDR2 FQNEAQ. The CDR3 covers 16 residues. CDR3 region: CASSLEGLREDEKLFF. Here the CDR3 DNA reads TGTGCCAGCAGCTTAGAGGGATTACGGGAGGATGAAAAACTGTTTTTT. Supplemented by reference TRBV7-8 and TRBJ1-4, the full variable domain reads GAGVSQSPRYKVAKRGQDVALRCDPISGHVSLFWYQQALGQGPEFLTYFQNEAQLDKSGLPSDRFFAERPEGSVSTLKIQRTQQEDSAVYLCASSLEGLREDEKLFFGSGTQLSVL.